A single sample gave rise to the 26 T cell receptor beta chains below, sequenced in a study of cytotoxic CD8 clonotypes in ibrutinib-treated CLL. Sequenced by immunoSEQ multiplex PCR; TCRdb stores in-frame clones only, minus some. Counted here are 100,000 or so clones, under 70% occurring once; the ten biggest clones make up 30% to 45%. Sequencing was performed on PBMCs, taken after 24 months of ibrutinib treatment. These receptors were collected from a human donor with chronic lymphocytic leukemia.

This clone was counted between two and nine times. CDR3 coding DNA: TGCAGCGTTGCCGGTTCCTACGAGCAGTACTTC. This codes for CSVAGSYEQYF. The rearrangement uses TRBV29-1 and TRBJ2-7; no firm D call. The V end was cut by 4 bases, the J end by 1 base, with 5 bases between. Per the germline V gene, CDR1 is SQVTM and CDR2 is ANQGSEA. The CDR3 has 11 residues.

The rearrangement links TRBV5-4 to TRBJ2-7; 10 bases match TRBD1. This CDR3 spans 15 amino acids. V lost 7 bases, J lost 0 bases, and 7 bases stayed unmatched. Germline loops: CDR1 SGHNT, CDR2 YYREEE (reference sequence). CDR3: CASSFRDRGSYEQYF. CDR3 nucleotides: TGTGCCAGCTCCTTCAGGGACAGGGGCTCCTACGAGCAGTACTTC.

This clone was found a few times. J is TRBJ1-1 and V is TRBV7-2; D remains unclear. Germline CDR1 reads SGHTA; CDR2 reads FQGNSA. Trimming pared 5 bases from V and 1 base from J, leaving 8 bases between. The CDR3 is 13 residues long. The CDR3 sequence: CASSTRENTEAFF. CDR3 in DNA: TGTGCCAGCAGCACCCGAGAGAACACTGAAGCTTTCTTT.

The J gene is TRBJ1-1, the V gene TRBV5-1; no reliable D call. Germline CDR1 reads SGHRS; CDR2 reads YFSETQ. This CDR3 has 13 residues. Trimming took 2 bases from V and 3 from J, leaving 8 bases between them. The CDR3 DNA reads as TGCGCCAGCAGCTTTGCGGTGGACACTGAAGCTTTCTTT. It is translated as CASSFAVDTEAFF.

This rearrangement joins TRBV28 to TRBJ1-2; D unclear. Per the germline V gene, CDR1 is MDHEN and CDR2 is SYDVKM. Trimming took off 3 bases at V and 0 bases at J, with 11 bases between the two ends. This CDR3 is 15 amino acids long. This chain's CDR3 is CASSFLSAANYGYTF. CDR3 coding DNA: TGTGCCAGCAGTTTCCTCTCCGCCGCTAACTATGGCTACACCTTC.

This clone was counted a few times. The chain has TRBV5-1 and TRBJ2-3; either TRBD1 or TRBD2 may supply D (5 bases each). V was trimmed by 0 bases and J by 1 base, leaving 9 bases between them. The CDR3 sequence is 15 residues long. CDR1 is SGHRS, CDR2 YFSETQ, per germline. In DNA, the CDR3 is TGCGCCAGCAGCTTGGCGGGGCTTCGCACAGATACGCAGTATTTT. Translation: CASSLAGLRTDTQYF.

The chain employs TRBV7-6 and TRBJ2-3, with 11 bases matching TRBD2. Trimming removed 0 bases from V and 4 bases from J; junction bases left unmatched: 3. Germline V gene sequence: CDR1 SGHVS, CDR2 FNYEAQ. The CDR3 is 16 amino acids. DNA of the CDR3: TGTGCCAGCAGCTTAGCGTTTAGCGGGGGGGCAGATACGCAGTATTTT. Protein product: CASSLAFSGGADTQYF.

The chain employs TRBV7-3 and TRBJ2-5; 7 nucleotides line up with TRBD2. V dropped 6 bases and J dropped 3; count of bases not matched to a gene: 4. Germline CDR1 is SGHTA and CDR2 is FQGTGA. The CDR3 contains 13 residues. CDR3 in DNA: TGTGCCAGCAGTTCCGGGACTAAAGAGACCCAGTACTTC. As protein: CASSSGTKETQYF.

The chain combines TRBV6-1 with TRBJ2-5, with TRBD2 matching over 10 bases. CDR1 and CDR2 from the germline V gene are MNHNS and SASEGT. This CDR3 spans 16 amino acids. V lost 4 bases and J lost 5; bases outside the gene matches: 10. Written as DNA, the CDR3 is TGTGCCAGCAGTGCCCCCCCGAGCGGGGGGGCGGAGACCCAGTACTTC. It codes for CASSAPPSGGAETQYF.

As for this clone: This specimen includes other DNA sequences encoding the same CDR3. The chain carries TRBV30 and TRBJ2-6, with D uncertain. Between the trimmed V and J ends, which lost 3 bases and 0 bases, there was a span of 3 bases. Germline V lookup: CDR1 GTSNPN, CDR2 SVGIG (reference sequence). The CDR3 runs 13 residues. The CDR3 here is CAWRVSGANVLTF. Written as DNA, the CDR3 is TGTGCCTGGAGAGTCTCTGGGGCCAACGTCCTGACTTTC. Complete variable domain (other parts from reference TRBV30 and TRBJ2-6): SQTIHQWPATLVQPVGSPLSLECTVEGTSNPNLYWYRQAAGRGLQLLFYSVGIGQISSEVPQNLSASRPQDRQFILSSKKLLLSDSGFYLCAWRVSGANVLTFGAGSRLTVL.

The V gene is TRBV10-3, the J gene TRBJ1-1, with a weak D call TRBD1 (6 bases). With 0 bases removed from V and 5 bases from J, the gap between germline ends came to 10 bases. This CDR3 region has 14 residues. The germline CDR1 and CDR2 sequences are ENHRY and SYGVKD. The CDR3 protein is CAISESGRGTEAFF. For the CDR3, the DNA is TGTGCCATCAGTGAGTCGGGGAGGGGGACTGAAGCTTTCTTT.

The J gene is TRBJ2-7, the V gene TRBV27; possible D gene TRBD2, 5 bases. The CDR3 consists of 14 residues. CDR1 is MNHEY, CDR2 SMNVEV, per germline (reference sequence). Trimming stripped 5 bases from V and 3 bases from J, with 14 bases between. The CDR3: CASSLGRTYYEQYF. CDR3 sequence (DNA): TGTGCCAGCAGTCTCGGACGGACTTACTACGAGCAGTACTTC.

This chain joins TRBV5-1 and TRBJ2-3; no clear D. Germline CDR1 and CDR2: SGHRS and YFSETQ. The CDR3 has 15 residues. Trimming took 0 bases from V and 0 from J, leaving 8 bases between them. In nucleotides, the CDR3 is TGCGCCAGCAGCTTGGAGGGTAAGAGCACAGATACGCAGTATTTT. This sequence encodes CASSLEGKSTDTQYF.

This clone was seen only a few times. CDR3 sequence (DNA): TGTGCCAGCTCACCTGGCGACAGGGAAGGCAATCAGCCCCAGCATTTT. Its protein is CASSPGDREGNQPQHF. The J gene is TRBJ1-5, the V gene TRBV18, with 7 positions matching TRBD1. Trimming removed 3 bases from V and 2 bases from J; junction bases left unmatched: 7. The germline CDR1 and CDR2 sequences are KGHSH and LQKENI. The CDR3 is 16 amino acids.

This clone showed up just a few times. This chain joins TRBV5-1 and TRBJ2-7; 8 bases map to TRBD1. CDR3 size: 15 residues. J lost 2 bases, V lost 0 bases, and 4 bases had no gene match. Germline CDR1 reads SGHRS; CDR2 reads YFSETQ. CDR3 sequence (DNA): TGCGCCAGCAGCTTGGTGGGACAGGAAGCCTACGAGCAGTACTTC. This gives the protein CASSLVGQEAYEQYF. Looking up the rest from reference TRBV5-1 and TRBJ2-7 gives the full variable domain: KAGVTQTPRYLIKTRGQQVTLSCSPISGHRSVSWYQQTPGQGLQFLFEYFSETQRNKGNFPGRFSGRQFSNSRSEMNVSTLELGDSALYLCASSLVGQEAYEQYFGPGTRLTVT.

The rearrangement joins TRBV5-1 to TRBJ2-1; D gene unclear. Germline V gene sequence: CDR1 SGHRS, CDR2 YFSETQ. V lost 0 bases and J lost 0, with 7 bases in between. This CDR3 contains 15 residues. This CDR3 is CASSLAASSYNEQFF. The DNA for the CDR3 is TGCGCCAGCAGCTTGGCGGCGAGCTCCTACAATGAGCAGTTCTTC.

This clone was counted only a few times. This rearrangement joins TRBV5-1 to TRBJ2-3, with a weak D call TRBD2 (6 bases). The germline V gene encodes CDR1 SGHRS and CDR2 YFSETQ. This CDR3 comprises 13 residues. The V gene lost 3 bases and the J gene lost 6 bases, with 11 bases spanning the gap. The chain's CDR3 is CASSWGGGDTQYF. CDR3 nucleotide sequence: TGCGCCAGCAGCTGGGGCGGAGGGGATACGCAGTATTTT.

The chain recombines TRBV6-5 with TRBJ2-7; D is unclear. CDR3 size: 14 residues. In germline, CDR1 is MNHEY, CDR2 SVGAGI. V was pared by 6 bases and J by 3 bases, with 15 bases between. CDR3 nucleotides: TGTGCCAGCAGCTCTCAGGCCCTCTACTACGAGCAGTACTTC. Translating it yields CASSSQALYYEQYF.

The chain uses TRBV18 and TRBJ1-5; no clear D gene. CDR1 is KGHSH, CDR2 LQKENI, per germline. The CDR3 contains 13 residues. V lost 3 bases and J lost 5, with 8 bases in between. Written as DNA, the CDR3 is TGTGCCAGCTCACCCAACTGGGATCAGCCCCAGCATTTT. It translates to CASSPNWDQPQHF.

The V call is TRBV5-1, the J call TRBJ1-4; 10 nucleotides line up with TRBD1. J gave up 5 bases and V 4 bases, and 2 bases lay outside the gene matches. This CDR3 is 14 amino acids long. The germline V gene encodes CDR1 SGHRS and CDR2 YFSETQ. The CDR3 sequence: CASSGGQGNEKLFF. The CDR3 nucleotides read TGCGCCAGCAGCGGGGGACAGGGGAATGAAAAACTGTTTTTT.

The chain uses TRBV4-3 and TRBJ1-2, with TRBD1 matching over 7 bases. With V trimmed by 0 bases and J by 2 bases, 12 bases remained unmatched. Per the germline V gene, CDR1 is LGHNA and CDR2 is YSLEER. The CDR3 runs 18 residues. This CDR3 is CASSQDTSPVTGNYGYTF. In DNA form, the CDR3 reads TGCGCCAGCAGCCAAGATACAAGCCCGGTGACAGGGAACTATGGCTACACCTTC.

This clone was found a few times. CDR3 in DNA: TGTGCCAGCAGCAGGGACGGGAATCAGCCCCAGCATTTT. This codes for CASSRDGNQPQHF. The J gene is TRBJ1-5, the V gene TRBV7-9; TRBD1 might be the D (5 bases). V was trimmed by 5 bases and J by 4 bases, leaving 9 bases between them. Germline CDR1 is SEHNR and CDR2 is FQNEAQ (reference sequence). This CDR3 region has 13 residues. The full variable domain, with the rest looked up from reference TRBV7-9 and TRBJ1-5, is DTGVSQNPRHKITKRGQNVTFRCDPISEHNRLYWYRQTLGQGPEFLTYFQNEAQLEKSRLLSDRFSAERPKGSFSTLEIQRTEQGDSAMYLCASSRDGNQPQHFGDGTRLSIL.

V usage is TRBV5-4 and J usage is TRBJ2-5; 8 nucleotides align to TRBD2. The CDR3 has 14 residues. V shed 2 bases and J 4 bases; nucleotides not matched to a gene: 4. Germline loops: CDR1 SGHNT, CDR2 YYREEE (reference sequence). CDR3 nucleotides: TGTGCCAGCAGCTTACGGGAGGGGCGAGAGACCCAGTACTTC. Translation: CASSLREGRETQYF. Full variable domain (rest looked up from reference TRBV5-4 and TRBJ2-5): ETGVTQSPTHLIKTRGQQVTLRCSSQSGHNTVSWYQQALGQGPQFIFQYYREEENGRGNFPPRFSGLQFPNYSSELNVNALELDDSALYLCASSLREGRETQYFGPGTRLLVL.

This clone showed up just a few times. The same CDR3 also results from other DNA sequences found in this sample. The chain combines TRBV6-1 with TRBJ1-6; tentative D call: TRBD1 (5 bases). The CDR3 is 14 amino acids. V lost 3 bases and J lost 5, with 8 bases in between. CDR1 and CDR2 from the germline V gene are MNHNS and SASEGT. CDR3: CASSDRGDNSPLHF. CDR3 nucleotide sequence: TGTGCCAGCAGTGATAGGGGCGATAATTCACCCCTCCACTTT.

The gene calls are TRBV19 and TRBJ2-1; TRBD1 matches 9 bases. J lost 6 bases, V lost 4 bases, and 16 bases had no gene match. Looked up from germline, CDR1 is LNHDA and CDR2 is SQIVND (reference sequence). The CDR3 contains 18 residues. CDR3 bases: TGTGCCAGTAGTAAAACCCTGGGACAGGGAGGGTATGGCAATGAGCAGTTCTTC. Encoded protein: CASSKTLGQGGYGNEQFF.

This chain connects TRBV21-1 to TRBJ2-3; TRBD1, the table's D call, was not compared with the DNA. TRBV21-1 is recorded as a pseudogene. The CDR3 covers 15 residues. CDR3: CASSKGTGGTDTQYF. CDR3 DNA sequence: TGTGCCAGCAGCAAAGGGACAGGGGGCACAGATACGCAGTATTTT.